These 26 T cell receptor beta chains share one sample of origin, sequenced in a study of blood T cell repertoires in COVID-19. Profiling relied on immunoSEQ multiplex PCR, and the TCRdb table lists in-frame clones only, not all of them. Of 55,000 to 70,000 clones in the sample, roughly 92% were seen once. Sequencing was carried out using peripheral blood. These receptors were collected from a human donor in a cohort sampled during active COVID-19.

The chain couples TRBV5-1 to TRBJ1-1, with no clear D. Germline V gives CDR1 SGHRS, CDR2 YFSETQ. The CDR3 consists of 14 residues. Trimming pared 0 bases from V and 1 base from J, leaving 7 bases between. The CDR3 nucleotides read TGCGCCAGCAGCTTGGCGGCAGGGAACACTGAAGCTTTCTTT. It is translated as CASSLAAGNTEAFF.

The rearrangement joins TRBV6-5 to TRBJ1-6; 11 bases align to TRBD1. Germline-derived CDR1 and CDR2 are MNHEY and SVGAGI. The CDR3 sequence is 15 residues long. V dropped 5 bases and J dropped 7; count of bases not matched to a gene: 4. This CDR3 reads CASSLWDRGNSPLHF. The DNA of the CDR3 is TGTGCCAGCAGTCTCTGGGACAGGGGGAATTCACCCCTCCACTTT.

The chain employs TRBV6-2 or TRBV6-3 and TRBJ1-1; D remains ambiguous. Deletions cut 6 bases from V and 0 bases from J, with 8 bases between. The germline CDR1 and CDR2 sequences are MNHEY and SVGEGT. This CDR3 has 13 amino acids. CDR3 bases: TGTGCCAGCAGCTCTACCGTGAACACTGAAGCTTTCTTT. The encoded protein is CASSSTVNTEAFF.

The genes are TRBV27 and TRBJ2-7; D possibly corresponds to TRBD2 (5 bases). This CDR3 region has 12 residues. V dropped 2 bases and J dropped 4 bases, with 6 bases sitting between them. CDR1 MNHEY and CDR2 SMNVEV come from the germline V gene (reference sequence). As DNA, the CDR3 is TGTGCCAGCAGTTTAGGCGGGTACGAGCAGTACTTC. Translation gives CASSLGGYEQYF.

This sequence joins TRBV7-2 and TRBJ2-5, with 10 bases matching TRBD2. CDR1 and CDR2 from the germline V gene are SGHTA and FQGNSA. The CDR3 totals 16 residues. The V and J ends lost 1 base and 2 bases, in that order; junction bases with no gene match: 4. The CDR3 protein is CASSLGTAGGQETQYF. The CDR3 DNA is TGTGCCAGCAGCTTAGGTACAGCGGGAGGGCAAGAGACCCAGTACTTC.

V and J are TRBV28 and TRBJ2-3; 10 nucleotides agree with TRBD2. The CDR3 runs to 17 residues. Per germline, CDR1 MDHEN and CDR2 SYDVKM. V gave up 3 bases and J gave up 3 bases; unmatched junction bases: 9. In DNA form, the CDR3 reads TGTGCCAGCAGTTTGCGCGCTAGCGGGGGTTCAACAGATACGCAGTATTTT. Translation gives CASSLRASGGSTDTQYF.

The chain has TRBV7-5 and TRBJ2-3; TRBD2 reflects the table's D call only, with no check against the DNA. TRBV7-5 is listed as a pseudogene. This CDR3 is 18 amino acids long. The CDR3 protein is CARSLGLTSGGYTDTQYF. For the CDR3, the DNA is TGTGCCAGAAGCTTAGGTCTGACTAGCGGGGGGTACACAGATACGCAGTATTTT.

This chain uses TRBV7-3 with TRBJ2-5; 9 bases match TRBD1. Trimming took 5 bases from V and 5 from J; bases not matched to a gene: 12. Germline values: CDR1 SGHTA, CDR2 FQGTGA. The CDR3 covers 16 residues. CDR3 in DNA: TGTGCCAGCAGCGCCAAGGGACAGGGAGGCCTGGAGACCCAGTACTTC. Residues: CASSAKGQGGLETQYF.

This clone was counted between two and nine times. The rearrangement links TRBV2 to TRBJ2-2, with no clear D. CDR1 and CDR2 from the germline V gene are SNHLY and FYNNEI. The CDR3 extends over 13 amino acids. Trimming cost V 5 bases and J 2 bases, with 6 bases left between them. The CDR3: CASSYFNTGELFF. CDR3 DNA sequence: TGTGCCAGCAGTTACTTTAACACCGGGGAGCTGTTTTTT.

The rearrangement uses TRBV4-2 and TRBJ2-1; D is undetermined. There are 13 residues in the CDR3. Germline loops: CDR1 LGHNA, CDR2 YNFKEQ. The V and J ends lost 0 bases and 3 bases respectively, with 3 bases between them. CDR3 sequence reads: CASSQDLYNEQFF. The CDR3 DNA sequence: TGTGCCAGCAGCCAAGATCTCTACAATGAGCAGTTCTTC.

The V and J genes are TRBV9 and TRBJ1-1; tentatively, D is TRBD1 (6 bases). The germline V and J ends were trimmed by 2 bases and 4 bases, with 12 bases remaining between them. The CDR3 sequence is 14 residues long. CDR1 is SGDLS and CDR2 is YYNGEE in the germline V gene. The CDR3 loop reads CASSVGAAGTEAFF. The CDR3 nucleotides read TGTGCCAGCAGCGTGGGGGCGGCGGGCACTGAAGCTTTCTTT.

The chain has TRBV28 and TRBJ2-1; 8 bases map to TRBD2. The CDR3 is 14 residues long. The trim removed 7 bases at V and 5 bases at J, leaving 7 bases unmatched. Germline loops: CDR1 MDHEN, CDR2 SYDVKM. Here the CDR3 DNA reads TGTGCCAGCACTGGCGGGGGGCGGGACAATGAGCAGTTCTTC. Amino acids: CASTGGGRDNEQFF.

The chain recombines TRBV9 with TRBJ2-7; maybe TRBD2 (6 bases). Germline V gene lookup returns CDR1 SGDLS and CDR2 YYNGEE. Trimming removed 0 bases from V and 0 bases from J, with 7 bases in between. The CDR3 sequence is 14 residues long. The CDR3 region has the DNA TGTGCCAGCAGCGTAGGGGGGGACTCCTACGAGCAGTACTTC. Its protein product is CASSVGGDSYEQYF. Drawing the rest from reference TRBV9 and TRBJ2-7, the complete variable domain is DSGVTQTPKHLITATGQRVTLRCSPRSGDLSVYWYQQSLDQGLQFLIQYYNGEERAKGNILERFSAQQFPDLHSELNLSSLELGDSALYFCASSVGGDSYEQYFGPGTRLTVT.

The chain has TRBV6-5 and TRBJ2-7, with D unresolved. The CDR3 extends over 14 amino acids. Per germline, CDR1 MNHEY and CDR2 SVGAGI. The V end was cut by 5 bases, the J end by 7 bases, with 18 bases between. The CDR3 loop reads CASSTGGSLKEQYF. CDR3 sequence (DNA): TGTGCCAGCAGTACCGGCGGCAGTTTAAAGGAGCAGTACTTC.

The chain combines TRBV6-1 with TRBJ2-7; the D gene is possibly TRBD1 (6 bases). Germline CDR1 reads MNHNS; CDR2 reads SASEGT. V lost 1 base and J 3 bases, leaving 22 bases between the germline ends. The CDR3 runs 18 residues. The DNA for the CDR3 is TGTGCCAGCAGTGAAGTCGGCAGGGGATTCCCAACCAACTACGAGCAGTACTTC. This sequence encodes CASSEVGRGFPTNYEQYF.

This clone has just one count. The V and J genes are TRBV7-9 and TRBJ2-4, with a weak D call TRBD1 (6 bases). V was trimmed by 5 bases and J by 0 bases, leaving 20 bases between them. The germline V gene has CDR1 SEHNR and CDR2 FQNEAQ (reference sequence). There are 18 residues in the CDR3. The CDR3 region is CASSRTLGDTLAKNIQYF. CDR3 sequence (DNA): TGTGCCAGCAGCCGCACCCTCGGGGACACGCTAGCCAAAAACATTCAGTACTTC.

The chain employs TRBV5-4 and TRBJ1-5; possible D gene TRBD1, 5 bases. V dropped 2 bases and J dropped 8 bases, with 17 bases sitting between them. The CDR3 covers 15 residues. Germline values: CDR1 SGHNT, CDR2 YYREEE (reference sequence). This CDR3 is CASSLSGSGDEPQHF. In DNA, the CDR3 is TGTGCCAGCAGCTTATCGGGTTCGGGGGACGAGCCCCAGCATTTT.

The chain links TRBV7-3 to TRBJ2-1; a weak D match, TRBD2 (5 bases). CDR1 SGHTA and CDR2 FQGTGA come from the germline V gene. Trimming cost V 4 bases and J 2 bases, with 9 bases left between them. The CDR3 loop spans 14 amino acids. This CDR3 is CASSSERTYNEQFF. The DNA of the CDR3 is TGTGCCAGCAGCTCGGAGCGGACCTACAATGAGCAGTTCTTC. Drawing the rest from reference TRBV7-3 and TRBJ2-1, the complete variable domain is GAGVSQTPSNKVTEKGKYVELRCDPISGHTALYWYRQSLGQGPEFLIYFQGTGAADDSGLPNDRFFAVRPEGSVSTLKIQRTERGDSAVYLCASSSERTYNEQFFGPGTRLTVL.

The genes are TRBV14 and TRBJ2-7, with a weak D call TRBD1 (6 bases). The CDR3 contains 15 residues. Trimming shortened V by 1 base and J by 4 bases, and 14 bases separated the two germline ends. From germline, CDR1 is SGHDN and CDR2 FVKESK. The CDR3 here is CASSQAPQGSYEQYF. The CDR3, as DNA: TGTGCCAGCAGCCAAGCCCCTCAGGGGAGTTACGAGCAGTACTTC.

The gene calls are TRBV27 and TRBJ1-4, with D unresolved. In germline, CDR1 is MNHEY, CDR2 SMNVEV (reference sequence). The CDR3 runs to 16 residues. V lost 6 bases and J 3 bases, leaving 17 bases between the germline ends. CDR3 residues: CASRLGSPNSNEKLFF. In DNA form, the CDR3 reads TGTGCCAGCAGACTCGGGTCGCCGAATTCTAATGAAAAACTGTTTTTT.

V and J are TRBV21-1 and TRBJ1-5; TRBD1, the D gene given by the table, was not confirmed from the DNA. TRBV21-1 is tagged as a pseudogene. This CDR3 is 16 amino acids long. Here the CDR3 reads CASSKGVQGDNQPQHF. The CDR3 DNA follows: TGTGCCAGCAGCAAAGGGGTACAGGGTGACAATCAGCCCCAGCATTTT.

The V call is TRBV11-2, the J call TRBJ2-1, with 7 nucleotides matching TRBD1. The CDR3 extends over 15 amino acids. Unmatched junction bases numbered 10, after V lost 5 bases and J lost 6 bases. Germline CDR1 and CDR2: SGHAT and FQNNGV. CDR3 loop: CASSARDRTSNEQFF. The CDR3 region has the DNA TGTGCCAGCAGCGCCCGGGACAGAACCTCCAATGAGCAGTTCTTC.

The V call is TRBV18, the J call TRBJ1-2, with D possibly being TRBD1 (5 bases). Trimming took off 3 bases at V and 2 bases at J, with 10 bases between the two ends. CDR1 KGHSH and CDR2 LQKENI come from the germline V gene. The CDR3 is made up of 14 amino acids. The CDR3 protein is CASSPAGQNYGYTF. In DNA form, the CDR3 reads TGTGCCAGCTCACCTGCAGGGCAAAACTATGGCTACACCTTC.

J is TRBJ1-2 and V is TRBV9, with D tentatively TRBD1 (6 bases). The germline gives CDR1 SGDLS, CDR2 YYNGEE. The germline V and J ends were trimmed by 4 bases and 5 bases, with 18 bases remaining between them. CDR3 length equals 15 residues. Here the CDR3 reads CASSKETGGTYGYTF. CDR3 DNA sequence: TGTGCCAGCAGCAAAGAGACAGGCGGAACTTATGGCTACACCTTC.

The CDR3 DNA reads as TGTGCCACCAGTGACCCCCGTCGCGGACAGGAGAGCAATCAGCCCCAGCATTTT. The encoded protein is CATSDPRRGQESNQPQHF. This sequence joins TRBV24-1 and TRBJ1-5; 7 positions agree with TRBD1. The CDR3 totals 18 residues. The germline V gene has CDR1 KGHDR and CDR2 SFDVKD. Germline trimming cut 4 bases from V and 1 base from J; bases unmatched to any gene: 12.

This chain connects TRBV11-2 to TRBJ1-4; 7 bases match TRBD1. CDR1 and CDR2 from the germline V gene are SGHAT and FQNNGV. The CDR3 runs 16 residues. The V and J ends lost 5 bases and 7 bases, in that order; junction bases with no gene match: 13. The CDR3 nucleotides read TGTGCCAGCAGCCCGACCAGGACAGGAATTTTTGAAAAACTGTTTTTT. Protein sequence: CASSPTRTGIFEKLFF.